These 21 T cell receptor beta chains originate from one sample sequenced in a study of T cells in Graves' hyperthyroidism and ophthalmopathy. Amplified regions were TCR beta CDR3 sequences from RNA transcripts. TCR CDR3 underwent first-round RT-PCR with the HTBI primer set. Each CDR3 protein gets one entry after TCRdb re-called the multiplex PCR reads with MiXCR. The sample records around 300,000 distinct CDR3 sequences, around 22% being singletons. Sequencing was done on a sample of blood. Receptors originate from a man aged 30 to 45 with Graves' ophthalmopathy.

The chain is built from TRBV7-2 and TRBJ2-7; D unresolved. CDR3 length equals 14 residues. The V end was cut by 1 base, the J end by 4 bases, with 11 bases between. CDR1 and CDR2 (germline): SGHTA, FQGNSA. The CDR3 loop reads CASSLDLAQYEQYF. The CDR3 coding sequence is TGTGCCAGCAGCTTAGACTTAGCTCAGTACGAGCAGTACTTC.

This clonotype was seen only a few times. The chain employs TRBV20-1 and TRBJ1-5; 12 positions agree with TRBD1. This CDR3 is built from 16 residues. V dropped 0 bases and J dropped 4; count of bases not matched to a gene: 4. Germline V gene lookup returns CDR1 DFQATT and CDR2 SNEGSKA (reference sequence). In DNA form, the CDR3 reads TGCAGTGCTAGAGAGGGGGGACAGGGGGCTAATCAGCCCCAGCATTTT. Translation gives CSAREGGQGANQPQHF.

There are a few counts of this clonotype. This chain joins TRBV11-3 and TRBJ2-1; TRBD2 agrees at 14 bases. Trimming cost V 3 bases and J 0 bases; bases outside gene matches: 10. From germline, CDR1 is SGHNT and CDR2 YENEEA. The CDR3 runs 20 residues. The chain's CDR3 is CASSFSLGTSGGSSYNEQFF. The CDR3, as DNA: TGTGCCAGCAGCTTCTCTTTGGGGACTAGCGGGGGTAGCTCCTACAATGAGCAGTTCTTC.

The DNA of the CDR3 is TGTGCCAGCAGTGAGCTGGGGTCAGAGACCCAGTACTTC. As protein: CASSELGSETQYF. The V gene is TRBV2, the J gene TRBJ2-5; D ambiguous. The CDR3 has 13 amino acids. Trimming took off 3 bases at V and 4 bases at J, with 9 bases between the two ends. Germline lookup yields CDR1 SNHLY and CDR2 FYNNEI.

The chain has TRBV9 and TRBJ2-5; 7 bases map to TRBD1. CDR1 is SGDLS and CDR2 is YYNGEE in the germline V gene. With 3 bases clipped from V and 11 bases from J, the junction kept 13 bases outside the gene matches. There are 14 residues in the CDR3. This CDR3 is CASSARDSTKEQYF. CDR3 nucleotides: TGTGCCAGCAGCGCCCGGGACAGTACCAAGGAGCAGTACTTC.

The rearrangement links TRBV3-1 to TRBJ1-4, with 8 bases that match TRBD1. Trimming removed 4 bases from V and 10 bases from J; junction bases left unmatched: 2. The CDR3 sequence is 12 residues long. CDR1 and CDR2 from the germline V gene are LGHDT and YNNKEL (reference sequence). The CDR3 protein is CASSRGQGKLFF. Written as DNA, the CDR3 is TGTGCCAGCAGCCGCGGACAGGGAAAACTGTTTTTT.

This clonotype was counted ten times or more. V and J are TRBV7-8 and TRBJ2-1, with D maybe TRBD1 (6 bases). V lost 5 bases, J lost 0 bases, and 17 bases lay in between. This CDR3 is 17 amino acids long. Germline V gene data show CDR1 as SGHVS and CDR2 as FQNEAQ. CDR3 sequence: CASSGGRAGSSYNEQFF. The CDR3 DNA reads TGTGCCAGCAGCGGGGGCCGGGCTGGAAGCTCCTACAATGAGCAGTTCTTC.

This clonotype appeared a few times. The chain has TRBV28 and TRBJ2-1; D not resolved. The CDR3 loop spans 15 amino acids. Trimming took off 6 bases at V and 0 bases at J, with 12 bases between the two ends. Germline CDR1 is MDHEN and CDR2 is SYDVKM. CDR3: CASRTVQGSYNEQFF. The CDR3 DNA is TGTGCCAGCAGGACCGTCCAAGGCTCCTACAATGAGCAGTTCTTC.

This clonotype showed up many times. This rearrangement joins TRBV29-1 to TRBJ2-7, with 9 bases identical to TRBD2. The CDR3 sequence is 13 residues long. With V trimmed by 4 bases and J by 5 bases, 6 bases remained unmatched. The germline gives CDR1 SQVTM, CDR2 ANQGSEA. The CDR3 coding sequence is TGCAGCGTTGGCGGGAGGGCCGTGGACGAGCAGTACTTC. This encodes CSVGGRAVDEQYF.

The rearrangement uses TRBV7-9 and TRBJ2-2; 10 bases fit TRBD1. J gave up 10 bases and V 5 bases, and 7 bases lay outside the gene matches. CDR1 is SEHNR, CDR2 FQNEAQ, per germline (reference sequence). This CDR3 contains 14 residues. The CDR3 reads CASSQGQGFAELFF. As DNA, the CDR3 is TGTGCCAGCAGCCAGGGACAGGGGTTCGCGGAGCTGTTTTTT.

The gene calls are TRBV6-1 and TRBJ1-2; D might be TRBD1 (6 bases). This CDR3 spans 19 amino acids. V was pared by 1 base and J by 8 bases, with 29 bases between. Looked up from germline, CDR1 is MNHNS and CDR2 is SASEGT. The CDR3 region has the DNA TGTGCCAGCAGTGAAGGCCTGCGGCAGGGGCGATTCCCTAGTGGGGGCTACACCTTC. Residues: CASSEGLRQGRFPSGGYTF.

This clonotype was detected a few times. V and J are TRBV5-8 and TRBJ2-3; TRBD2 agrees at 7 bases. The CDR3 sequence is 13 residues long. Trimming removed 10 bases from V and 1 base from J; junction bases left unmatched: 6. Germline loops: CDR1 SGHTS, CDR2 YDEGEE. CDR3 in DNA: TGTGCCGGGGGGGGTCGGGGCACAGATACGCAGTATTTT. As protein: CAGGGRGTDTQYF.

This clonotype was observed a handful of times. The chain employs TRBV6-1 and TRBJ1-1; the match to TRBD1 covers 10 bases. V lost 5 bases to trimming and J lost 4 bases; unmatched junction nucleotides: 10. CDR1 is MNHNS, CDR2 SASEGT, per germline. The CDR3 is made up of 16 amino acids. CDR3 amino acids: CASSPEDRGFGTEAFF. CDR3 coding DNA: TGTGCCAGCAGTCCCGAGGACAGGGGGTTTGGCACTGAAGCTTTCTTT.

This chain connects TRBV24-1 to TRBJ2-2, with D perhaps TRBD1 (8 bases). The CDR3 extends over 16 amino acids. The germline V gene has CDR1 KGHDR and CDR2 SFDVKD. V was cut by 7 bases and J by 0 bases, with 14 bases left in between. In DNA, the CDR3 is TGTGCCACCAGCGGGGGGACAGGAGCGAACACCGGGGAGCTGTTTTTT. It yields the protein CATSGGTGANTGELFF.

This clonotype occurred many times. This chain connects TRBV3-1 to TRBJ2-7; D gene ambiguous. CDR3 length: 12 residues. The V gene lost 6 bases and the J gene lost 2 bases, with 8 bases spanning the gap. CDR1 and CDR2 (germline): LGHDT, YNNKEL (reference sequence). CDR3 residues: CASSSRPYEQYF. Written as DNA, the CDR3 is TGTGCCAGCAGTTCTCGCCCCTACGAGCAGTACTTC.

The rearrangement joins TRBV3-1 to TRBJ2-5; tentative D call: TRBD2 (6 bases). This CDR3 contains 13 residues. Germline CDR1 LGHDT, CDR2 YNNKEL (reference sequence). Between the trimmed V and J ends, which lost 6 bases and 6 bases, there was a span of 14 bases. This CDR3 reads CASSPGLLKTQYF. The CDR3 DNA reads TGTGCCAGCAGTCCGGGACTTCTAAAGACCCAGTACTTC.

This clonotype was counted at least ten times. The chain is built from TRBV29-1 and TRBJ2-3; 9 bases match TRBD2. V dropped 4 bases and J dropped 4; count of bases not matched to a gene: 9. The CDR3 has 15 amino acids. Germline V gives CDR1 SQVTM, CDR2 ANQGSEA. The CDR3 DNA reads as TGCAGCGTTGGGGGGGTAGCGGGAGAACCAGATACGCAGTATTTT. Residues: CSVGGVAGEPDTQYF.

This chain connects TRBV6-2 or TRBV6-3 to TRBJ1-5; the D is unclear. The V end was cut by 6 bases, the J end by 7 bases, with 16 bases between. Germline CDR1 MNHEY, CDR2 SVGEGT. The CDR3 contains 14 residues. CDR3 protein: CASSLSEPWQPQHF. The CDR3 nucleotides are TGTGCCAGCAGCCTATCCGAACCGTGGCAGCCCCAGCATTTT.

This clonotype has only a few counts. The chain recombines TRBV5-8 with TRBJ2-5, with a possible D match to TRBD2 (5 bases). CDR3 size: 15 residues. Trimming removed 0 bases at V and 5 bases at J, with 14 bases between. The V gene's germline CDR1 is SGHTS and CDR2 YDEGEE. Written as DNA, the CDR3 is TGTGCCAGCAGCTTGGGGGCCGCATCGGGGGAGACCCAGTACTTC. This codes for CASSLGAASGETQYF.

The rearrangement links TRBV27 to TRBJ2-1, with 7 bases aligning to TRBD2. The V segment lost 3 bases and the J segment 5 bases; nucleotides outside the gene matches: 10. Germline lookup yields CDR1 MNHEY and CDR2 SMNVEV (reference sequence). CDR3 length: 16 residues. As DNA, the CDR3 is TGTGCCAGCAGTTTGACTAGCCCCCTTTGGAACAATGAGCAGTTCTTC. Encoded protein: CASSLTSPLWNNEQFF.

For this clonotype: Given a much more abundant clone one base away, this may be a read error. The chain has TRBV11-2 and TRBJ1-2; 8 nucleotides align to TRBD1. Germline V gives CDR1 SGHAT, CDR2 FQNNGV. The length of the CDR3 is 14 residues. This CDR3 is CASGLGGTGYGYTF. The CDR3 DNA reads TGTGCCAGCGGCTTAGGGGGGACAGGCTATGGCTACACCTTC.